The T cell receptor (beta chain) described here comes from a study of T cells after yellow fever vaccination. This clonotype was detected only a few times. Its antigen is not identified. MiXCR, applied by TCRdb to the 5' RACE reads, yields one record per CDR3 protein. The table includes hundreds of thousands of distinct CDR3 sequences, more than 9% detected once. Study results and limitations: Clonotype sharing between CD4 and CD8 compartments was small.

Sequencing was performed on PBMCs, taken on the day of the yellow fever booster vaccination. This TCR derives from a man aged 30-40 years who received the YFV17D yellow fever vaccine.

CDR3 nucleotides: TGTGCCATACAGAAAGGGCAACCGGGAGCGAACACTGAAGCTTTCTTT. Its protein is CAIQKGQPGANTEAFF. The chain uses TRBV10-3 and TRBJ1-1, with D uncertain. CDR3 length: 16 amino acids. The germline gives CDR1 ENHRY, CDR2 SYGVKD. Trimming took off 9 bases at V and 1 base at J, with 21 bases between the two ends.